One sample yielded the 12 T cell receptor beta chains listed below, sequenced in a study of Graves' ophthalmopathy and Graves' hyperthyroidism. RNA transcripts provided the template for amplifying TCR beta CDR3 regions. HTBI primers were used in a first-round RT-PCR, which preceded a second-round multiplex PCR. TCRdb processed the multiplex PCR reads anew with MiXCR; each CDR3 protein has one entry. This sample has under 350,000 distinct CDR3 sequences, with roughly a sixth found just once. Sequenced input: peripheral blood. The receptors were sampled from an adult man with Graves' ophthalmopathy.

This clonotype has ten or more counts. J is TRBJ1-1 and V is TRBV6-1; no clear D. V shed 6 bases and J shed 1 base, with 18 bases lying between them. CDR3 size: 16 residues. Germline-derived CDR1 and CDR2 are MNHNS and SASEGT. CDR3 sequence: CASRRSGVAANTEAFF. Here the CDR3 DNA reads TGTGCCAGCAGGCGGTCGGGAGTAGCGGCGAACACTGAAGCTTTCTTT.

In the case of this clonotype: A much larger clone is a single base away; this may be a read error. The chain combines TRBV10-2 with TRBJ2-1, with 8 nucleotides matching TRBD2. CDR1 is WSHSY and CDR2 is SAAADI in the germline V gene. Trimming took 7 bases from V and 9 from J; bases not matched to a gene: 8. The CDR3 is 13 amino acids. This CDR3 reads CASTMREVGEQFF. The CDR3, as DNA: TGCGCCAGCACTATGCGGGAGGTAGGTGAGCAGTTCTTC.

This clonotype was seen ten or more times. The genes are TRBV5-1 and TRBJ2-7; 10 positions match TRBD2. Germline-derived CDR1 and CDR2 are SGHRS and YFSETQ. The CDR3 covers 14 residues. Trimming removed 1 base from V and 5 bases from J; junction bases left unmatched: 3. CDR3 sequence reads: CASSLPSGSHEQYF. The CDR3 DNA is TGCGCCAGCAGCTTGCCTAGCGGGAGCCACGAGCAGTACTTC.

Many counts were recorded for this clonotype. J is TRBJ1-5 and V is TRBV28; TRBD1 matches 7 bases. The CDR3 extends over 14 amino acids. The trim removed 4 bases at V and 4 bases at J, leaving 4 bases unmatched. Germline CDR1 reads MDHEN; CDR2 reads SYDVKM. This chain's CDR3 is CASSSGTANQPQHF. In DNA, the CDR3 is TGTGCCAGCAGTTCCGGGACAGCTAATCAGCCCCAGCATTTT.

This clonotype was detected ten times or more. The CDR3 sequence is CASSTSTGGYQPQHF. CDR3 DNA: TGTGCCAGTAGTACTTCGACAGGGGGCTATCAGCCCCAGCATTTT. V usage is TRBV19 and J usage is TRBJ1-5; 10 bases match TRBD1. V lost 4 bases, J lost 5 bases, and 5 bases stayed unmatched. From germline, CDR1 is LNHDA and CDR2 SQIVND (reference sequence). This CDR3 has 15 residues. The whole variable domain, filled in from reference TRBV19 and TRBJ1-5, reads DGGITQSPKYLFRKEGQNVTLSCEQNLNHDAMYWYRQDPGQGLRLIYYSQIVNDFQKGDIAEGYSVSREKKESFPLTVTSAQKNPTAFYLCASSTSTGGYQPQHFGDGTRLSIL.

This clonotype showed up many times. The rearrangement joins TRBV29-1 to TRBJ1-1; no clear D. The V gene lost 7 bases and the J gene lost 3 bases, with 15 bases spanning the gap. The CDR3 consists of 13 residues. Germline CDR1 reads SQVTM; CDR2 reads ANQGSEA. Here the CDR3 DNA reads TGCAGCGCTAGCCGGTTGGAGCACACTGAAGCTTTCTTT. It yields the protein CSASRLEHTEAFF.

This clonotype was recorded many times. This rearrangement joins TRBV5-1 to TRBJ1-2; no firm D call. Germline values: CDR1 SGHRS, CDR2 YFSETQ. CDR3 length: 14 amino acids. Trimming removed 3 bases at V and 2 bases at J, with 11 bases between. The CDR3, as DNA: TGCGCCAGCAGCTCGAGGACTCAAAACTATGGCTACACCTTC. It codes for CASSSRTQNYGYTF.

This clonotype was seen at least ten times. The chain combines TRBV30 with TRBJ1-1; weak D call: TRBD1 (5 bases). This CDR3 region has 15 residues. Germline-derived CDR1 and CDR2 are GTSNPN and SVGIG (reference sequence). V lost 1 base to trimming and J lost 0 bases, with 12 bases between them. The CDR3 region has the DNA TGTGCCTGGAGTGAGGGACTCTCCGTGAACACTGAAGCTTTCTTT. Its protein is CAWSEGLSVNTEAFF.

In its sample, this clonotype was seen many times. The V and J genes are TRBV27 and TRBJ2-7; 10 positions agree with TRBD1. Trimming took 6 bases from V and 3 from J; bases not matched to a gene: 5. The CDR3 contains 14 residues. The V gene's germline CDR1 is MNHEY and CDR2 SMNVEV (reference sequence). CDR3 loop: CASRGQGEFYEQYF. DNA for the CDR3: TGTGCCAGCAGAGGACAGGGGGAGTTCTACGAGCAGTACTTC.

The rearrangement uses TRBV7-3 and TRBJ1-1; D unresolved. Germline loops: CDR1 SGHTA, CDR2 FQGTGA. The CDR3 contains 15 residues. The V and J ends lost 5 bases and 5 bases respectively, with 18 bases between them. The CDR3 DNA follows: TGTGCCAGCAGCCTCGTCGGGATGGGGTCGACTGAAGCTTTCTTT. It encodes CASSLVGMGSTEAFF. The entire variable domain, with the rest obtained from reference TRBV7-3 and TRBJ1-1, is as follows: GAGVSQTPSNKVTEKGKYVELRCDPISGHTALYWYRQSLGQGPEFLIYFQGTGAADDSGLPNDRFFAVRPEGSVSTLKIQRTERGDSAVYLCASSLVGMGSTEAFFGQGTRLTVV.

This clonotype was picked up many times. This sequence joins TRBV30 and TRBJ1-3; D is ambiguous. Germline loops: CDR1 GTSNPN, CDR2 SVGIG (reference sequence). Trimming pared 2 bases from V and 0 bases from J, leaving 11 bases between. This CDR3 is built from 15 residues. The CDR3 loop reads CAWSMRRTSGNTIYF. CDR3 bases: TGTGCCTGGAGTATGAGAAGAACCTCTGGAAACACCATATATTTT. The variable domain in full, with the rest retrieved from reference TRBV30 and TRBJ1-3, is SQTIHQWPATLVQPVGSPLSLECTVEGTSNPNLYWYRQAAGRGLQLLFYSVGIGQISSEVPQNLSASRPQDRQFILSSKKLLLSDSGFYLCAWSMRRTSGNTIYFGEGSWLTVV.

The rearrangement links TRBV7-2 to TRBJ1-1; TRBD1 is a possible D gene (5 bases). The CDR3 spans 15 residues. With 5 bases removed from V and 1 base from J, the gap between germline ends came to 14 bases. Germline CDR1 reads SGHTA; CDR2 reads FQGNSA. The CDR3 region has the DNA TGTGCCAGCAGCCTACTAACAGGAACGAACACTGAAGCTTTCTTT. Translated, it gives CASSLLTGTNTEAFF.